The following is a TCR beta chain sequence with its context. Germline V gene lookup returns CDR1 MDHEN and CDR2 SYDVKM. Trimming cost V 6 bases and J 0 bases, with 18 bases left between them. This CDR3 has 17 residues. This record belongs to a study of shared clonotypes between healthy human individuals. TCRdb keeps only in-frame clones here, not all; method: immunoSEQ multiplex PCR. The data show around 1.5 million clones, nearly 99% seen once. The sequenced material came from naive CD4+ T cells sorted from blood. The subset is: CD45RA+ positively selected. The chain is built from TRBV28 and TRBJ1-3; D is unclear. The TCR sequence derives from a man younger than 40 in good health. This CDR3 reads CASRTLSRLSSGNTIYF. The CDR3 region has the DNA TGTGCCAGCAGAACACTAAGTAGGCTCTCCTCTGGAAACACCATATATTTT.